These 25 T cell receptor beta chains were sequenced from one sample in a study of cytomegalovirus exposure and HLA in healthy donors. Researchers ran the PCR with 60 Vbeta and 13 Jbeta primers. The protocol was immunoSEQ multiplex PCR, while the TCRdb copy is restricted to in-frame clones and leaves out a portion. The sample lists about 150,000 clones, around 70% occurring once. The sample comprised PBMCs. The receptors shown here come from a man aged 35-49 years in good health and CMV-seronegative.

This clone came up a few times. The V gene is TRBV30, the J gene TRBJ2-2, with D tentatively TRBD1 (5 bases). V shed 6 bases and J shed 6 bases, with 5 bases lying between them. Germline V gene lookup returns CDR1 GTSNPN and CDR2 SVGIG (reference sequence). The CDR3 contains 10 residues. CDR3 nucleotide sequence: TGTGCCTGCAGGGCCGGGGAGCTGTTTTTT. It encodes CACRAGELFF. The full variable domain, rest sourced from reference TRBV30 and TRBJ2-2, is SQTIHQWPATLVQPVGSPLSLECTVEGTSNPNLYWYRQAAGRGLQLLFYSVGIGQISSEVPQNLSASRPQDRQFILSSKKLLLSDSGFYLCACRAGELFFGEGSRLTVL.

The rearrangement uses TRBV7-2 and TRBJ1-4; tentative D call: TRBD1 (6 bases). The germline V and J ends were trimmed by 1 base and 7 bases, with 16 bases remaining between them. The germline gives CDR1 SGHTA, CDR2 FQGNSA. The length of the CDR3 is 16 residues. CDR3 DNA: TGTGCCAGCAGCTTAGTTGGAACAGGGAGTGGTGAAAAACTGTTTTTT. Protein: CASSLVGTGSGEKLFF.

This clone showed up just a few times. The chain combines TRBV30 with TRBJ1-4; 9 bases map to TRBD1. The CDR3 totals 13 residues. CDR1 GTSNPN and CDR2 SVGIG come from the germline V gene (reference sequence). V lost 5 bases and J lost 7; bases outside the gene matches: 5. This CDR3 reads CAWGGTGTEKLFF. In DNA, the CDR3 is TGTGCCTGGGGGGGGACAGGGACTGAAAAACTGTTTTTT.

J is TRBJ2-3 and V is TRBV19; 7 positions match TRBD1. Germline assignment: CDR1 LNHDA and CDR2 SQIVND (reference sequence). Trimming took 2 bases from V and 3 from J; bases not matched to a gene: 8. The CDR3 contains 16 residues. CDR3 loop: CASSIKTGSGTDTQYF. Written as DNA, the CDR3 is TGTGCCAGTAGTATAAAGACAGGGTCGGGGACAGATACGCAGTATTTT. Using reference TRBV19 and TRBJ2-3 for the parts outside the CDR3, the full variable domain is DGGITQSPKYLFRKEGQNVTLSCEQNLNHDAMYWYRQDPGQGLRLIYYSQIVNDFQKGDIAEGYSVSREKKESFPLTVTSAQKNPTAFYLCASSIKTGSGTDTQYFGPGTRLTVL.

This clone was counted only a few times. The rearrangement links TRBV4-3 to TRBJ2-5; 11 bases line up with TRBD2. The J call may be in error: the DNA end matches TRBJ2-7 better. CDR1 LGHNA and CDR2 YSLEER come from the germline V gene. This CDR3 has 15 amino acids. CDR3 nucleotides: TGCGCCAGCAGCCCCTATAGCGGGAGGGGATACGAGCAGTACTTC. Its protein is CASSPYSGRGYEQYF.

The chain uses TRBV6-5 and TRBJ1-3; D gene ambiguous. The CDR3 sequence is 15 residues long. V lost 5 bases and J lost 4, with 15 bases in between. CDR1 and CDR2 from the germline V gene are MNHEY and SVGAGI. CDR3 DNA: TGTGCCAGCAGTCCAATCGCCCGAGGGGGAAACACCATATATTTT. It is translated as CASSPIARGGNTIYF.

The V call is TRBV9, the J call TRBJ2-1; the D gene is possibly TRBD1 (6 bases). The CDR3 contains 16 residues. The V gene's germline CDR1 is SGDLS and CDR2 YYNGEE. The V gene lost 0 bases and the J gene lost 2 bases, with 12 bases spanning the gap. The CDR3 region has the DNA TGTGCCAGCAGCGTAGCTGGCAGGGGAACCTACAATGAGCAGTTCTTC. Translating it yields CASSVAGRGTYNEQFF.

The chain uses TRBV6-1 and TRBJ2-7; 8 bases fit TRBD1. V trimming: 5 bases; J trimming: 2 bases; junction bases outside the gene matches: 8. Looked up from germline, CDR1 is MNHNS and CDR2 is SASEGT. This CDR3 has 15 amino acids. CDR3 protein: CASSRPRTGTYEQYF. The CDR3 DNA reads TGTGCCAGCAGTCGACCTCGGACAGGGACCTACGAGCAGTACTTC.

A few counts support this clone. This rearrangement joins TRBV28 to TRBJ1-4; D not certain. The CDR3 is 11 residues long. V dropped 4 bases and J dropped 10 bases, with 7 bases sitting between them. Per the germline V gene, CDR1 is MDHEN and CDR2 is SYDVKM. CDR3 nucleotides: TGTGCCAGCAGTTCTCCTTTAAAACTGTTTTTT. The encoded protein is CASSSPLKLFF.

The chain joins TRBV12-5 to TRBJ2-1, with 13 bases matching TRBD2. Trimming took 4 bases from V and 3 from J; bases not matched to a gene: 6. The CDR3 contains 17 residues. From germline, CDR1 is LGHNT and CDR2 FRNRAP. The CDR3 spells CASGWRTSGSFYNEQFF. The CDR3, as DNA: TGTGCTAGTGGTTGGAGGACTAGCGGGAGTTTCTACAATGAGCAGTTCTTC.

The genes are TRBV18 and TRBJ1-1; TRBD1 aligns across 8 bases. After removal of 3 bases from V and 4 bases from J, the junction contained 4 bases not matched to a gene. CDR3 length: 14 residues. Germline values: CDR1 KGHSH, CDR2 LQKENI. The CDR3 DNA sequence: TGTGCCAGCTCACCCCAGGGGGCTTCCACTGAAGCTTTCTTT. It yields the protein CASSPQGASTEAFF.

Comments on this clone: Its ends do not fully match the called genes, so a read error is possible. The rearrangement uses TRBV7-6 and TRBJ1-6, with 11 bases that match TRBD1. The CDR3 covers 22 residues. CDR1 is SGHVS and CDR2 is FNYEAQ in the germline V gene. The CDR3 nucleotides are TGTGCCAGCAGCCGAGGACAGGGGGCGCTTGGTTCCTGGAGCTCCTATAATTCACCCCTCAACTTT. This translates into CASSRGQGALGSWSSYNSPLNF. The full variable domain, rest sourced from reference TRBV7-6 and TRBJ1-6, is GAGVSQSPRYKVTKRGQDVALRCDPISGHVSLYWYRQALGQGPEFLTYFNYEAQQDKSGLPNDRFSAERPEGSISTLTIQRTEQRDSAMYRCASSRGQGALGSWSSYNSPLNFGNGTRLTVT.

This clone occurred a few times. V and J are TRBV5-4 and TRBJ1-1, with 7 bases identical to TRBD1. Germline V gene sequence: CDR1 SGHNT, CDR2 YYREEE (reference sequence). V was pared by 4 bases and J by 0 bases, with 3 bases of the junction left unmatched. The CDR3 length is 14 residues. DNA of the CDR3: TGTGCCAGCAGCCCGGGACAGATGAACACTGAAGCTTTCTTT. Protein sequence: CASSPGQMNTEAFF.

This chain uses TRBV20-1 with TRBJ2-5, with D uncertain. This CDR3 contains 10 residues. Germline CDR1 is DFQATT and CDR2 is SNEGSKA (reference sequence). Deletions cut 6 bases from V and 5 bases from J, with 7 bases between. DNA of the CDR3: TGCAGTGCAACAACGGAGACCCAGTACTTC. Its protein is CSATTETQYF.

This CDR3 is CASSQGLVVSYNEQFF. Here the CDR3 DNA reads TGCGCCAGCAGCCAGGGACTAGTGGTTTCCTACAATGAGCAGTTCTTC. The chain combines TRBV4-3 with TRBJ2-1; TRBD2 aligns across 8 bases. The CDR3 length is 16 residues. Unmatched junction bases numbered 5, after V lost 3 bases and J lost 1 base. Germline loops: CDR1 LGHNA, CDR2 YSLEER.

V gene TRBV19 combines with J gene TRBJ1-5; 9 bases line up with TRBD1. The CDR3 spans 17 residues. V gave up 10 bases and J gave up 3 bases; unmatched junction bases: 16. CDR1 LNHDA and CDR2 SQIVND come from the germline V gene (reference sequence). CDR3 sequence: CATQLYPGQGDNQPQHF. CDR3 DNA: TGTGCCACCCAACTCTACCCGGGACAGGGTGACAATCAGCCCCAGCATTTT.

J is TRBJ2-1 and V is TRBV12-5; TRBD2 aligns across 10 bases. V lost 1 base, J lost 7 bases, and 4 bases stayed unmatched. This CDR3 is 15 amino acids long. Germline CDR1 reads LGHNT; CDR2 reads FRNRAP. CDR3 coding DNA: TGTGCTAGTGGTTTGGATAGCGGGAGGTGGAATGAGCAGTTCTTC. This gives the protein CASGLDSGRWNEQFF.

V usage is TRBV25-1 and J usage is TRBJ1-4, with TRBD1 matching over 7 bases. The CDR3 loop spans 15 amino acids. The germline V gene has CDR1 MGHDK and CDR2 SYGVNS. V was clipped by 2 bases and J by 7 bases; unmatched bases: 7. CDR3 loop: CASSEARGAGEKLFF. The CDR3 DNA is TGTGCCAGCAGTGAAGCCAGGGGGGCCGGTGAAAAACTGTTTTTT.

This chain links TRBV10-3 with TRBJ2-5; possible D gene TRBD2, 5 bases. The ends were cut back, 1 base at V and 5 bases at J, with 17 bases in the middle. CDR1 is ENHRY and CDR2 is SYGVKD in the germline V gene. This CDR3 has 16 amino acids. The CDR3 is CAISEWSLAQVETQYF. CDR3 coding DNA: TGTGCCATCAGTGAGTGGAGTCTAGCCCAAGTGGAGACCCAGTACTTC.

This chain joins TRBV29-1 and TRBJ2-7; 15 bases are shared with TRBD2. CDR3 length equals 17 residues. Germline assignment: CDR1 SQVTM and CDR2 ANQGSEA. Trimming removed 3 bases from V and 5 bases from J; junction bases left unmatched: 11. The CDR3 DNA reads TGCAGCGTTGAGGTTGGCCGGACTAGCGGGAGGGCCGACGAGCAGTACTTC. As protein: CSVEVGRTSGRADEQYF.

The DNA of the CDR3 is TGTGCCAGCAGCCAGGGTCCGAACACTGAAGCTTTCTTT. Translating it yields CASSQGPNTEAFF. The chain employs TRBV2 and TRBJ1-1, with a tentative D call TRBD1 (5 bases). Germline V lookup: CDR1 SNHLY, CDR2 FYNNEI. V lost 6 bases and J 1 base, leaving 9 bases between the germline ends. This CDR3 is 13 amino acids long.

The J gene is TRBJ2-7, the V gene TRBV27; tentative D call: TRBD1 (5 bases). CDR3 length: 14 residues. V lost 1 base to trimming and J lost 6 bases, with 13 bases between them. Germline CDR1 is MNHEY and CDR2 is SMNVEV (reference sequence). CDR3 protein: CASSLYQGISEQYF. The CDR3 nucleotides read TGTGCCAGCAGTTTATACCAGGGTATTAGCGAGCAGTACTTC.

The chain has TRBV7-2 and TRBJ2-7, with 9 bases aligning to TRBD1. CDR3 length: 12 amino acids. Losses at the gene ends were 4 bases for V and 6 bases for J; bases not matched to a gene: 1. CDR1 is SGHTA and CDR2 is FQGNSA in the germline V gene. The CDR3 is CASSSTGGEQYF. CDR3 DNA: TGTGCCAGCAGCTCGACAGGGGGCGAGCAGTACTTC.

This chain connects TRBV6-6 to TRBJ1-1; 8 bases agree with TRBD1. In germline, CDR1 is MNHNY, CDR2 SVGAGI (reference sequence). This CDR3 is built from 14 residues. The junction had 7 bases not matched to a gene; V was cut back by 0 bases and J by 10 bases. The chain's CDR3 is CASSYSNRGEGAFF. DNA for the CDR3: TGTGCCAGCAGTTACTCGAACAGGGGGGAGGGAGCTTTCTTT.

The CDR3 reads CASGANTGTGFSGANVLTF. CDR3 DNA sequence: TGTGCTAGTGGTGCTAATACAGGGACCGGTTTCTCTGGGGCCAACGTCCTGACTTTC. The chain has TRBV12-5 and TRBJ2-6; possible D gene TRBD1, 6 bases. The V gene lost 5 bases and the J gene lost 0 bases, with 20 bases spanning the gap. The CDR3 spans 19 residues. Germline values: CDR1 LGHNT, CDR2 FRNRAP.